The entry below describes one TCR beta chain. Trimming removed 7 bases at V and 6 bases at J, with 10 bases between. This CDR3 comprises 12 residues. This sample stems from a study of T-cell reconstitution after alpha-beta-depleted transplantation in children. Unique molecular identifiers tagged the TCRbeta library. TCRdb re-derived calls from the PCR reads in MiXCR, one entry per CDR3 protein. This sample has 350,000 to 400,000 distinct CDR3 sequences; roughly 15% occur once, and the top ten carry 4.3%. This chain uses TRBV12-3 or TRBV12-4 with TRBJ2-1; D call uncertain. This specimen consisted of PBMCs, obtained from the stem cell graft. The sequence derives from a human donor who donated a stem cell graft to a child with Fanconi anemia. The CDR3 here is CASTPGSNEQFF. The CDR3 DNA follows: TGTGCCAGCACTCCTGGGTCCAATGAGCAGTTCTTC.